Described below is a single TCR beta chain sequence and its context. These data come from a study of cytomegalovirus exposure and HLA in healthy donors. CDR1 and CDR2 from the germline V gene are SNHLY and FYNNEI. V shed 10 bases and J 5 bases; nucleotides not matched to a gene: 4. CDR3 length equals 12 residues. PCR amplification relied on 60 Vbeta primers (plus 13 Jbeta primers). Profiled with immunoSEQ multiplex PCR; TCRdb holds only in-frame clones, not every one. Among approximately 220,000 clones listed, 80% to 90% were seen once. This chain connects TRBV2 to TRBJ1-5, with TRBD1 matching over 8 bases. The source is a man aged 30 to 45 in good health and CMV-seronegative. The sequenced sample consisted of PBMCs. The CDR3 region is CATGQGYQPQHF. The CDR3 DNA is TGTGCCACTGGACAGGGTTATCAGCCCCAGCATTTT.